The present T cell receptor (beta chain) was sequenced within a study of cytomegalovirus exposure and HLA in healthy donors. The study's findings and limits: In a later analysis, at a false discovery rate of 0.05, fewer than 20,000 TCR beta sequences matched HLA alleles. Per published accounts, TCR beta sequences correctly predicted the HLA-A and HLA-B alleles of most subjects. Some TCR beta chains (164 of them) were listed as cytomegalovirus-associated.

The PCR ran on 60 Vbeta and 13 Jbeta primers. Assay: immunoSEQ multiplex PCR; the TCRdb copy retains only in-frame clones and omits some. This sample's table has roughly 51,000 clones. Details on this clone: Antigen unknown. Within the sample, other DNA sequences also encode this same CDR3.

Germline CDR1 reads SGHNT; CDR2 reads YYREEE (reference sequence). Trimming took off 4 bases at V and 1 base at J, with 11 bases between the two ends. The CDR3 runs to 15 residues. V usage is TRBV5-4 and J usage is TRBJ2-2; D possibly corresponds to TRBD1 (6 bases). Sequenced: PBMCs. The receptor comes from a woman aged 45 to 65 in good health and CMV-seropositive. The DNA for the CDR3 is TGTGCCAGCAGCCCCCGGGGACAGAACACCGGGGAGCTGTTTTTT. Translating gives CASSPRGQNTGELFF.